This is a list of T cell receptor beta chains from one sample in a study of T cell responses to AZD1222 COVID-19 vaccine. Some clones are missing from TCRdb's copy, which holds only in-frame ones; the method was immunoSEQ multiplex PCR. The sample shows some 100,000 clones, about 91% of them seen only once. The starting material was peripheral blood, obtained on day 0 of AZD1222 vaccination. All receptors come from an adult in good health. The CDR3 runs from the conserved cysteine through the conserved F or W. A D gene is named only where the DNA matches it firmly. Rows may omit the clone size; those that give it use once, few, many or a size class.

cdr3_nt: TGTGCCAGCCGGGACAGGGGTAATGAGCAGTTCTTC
cdr3_aa: CASRDRGNEQFF
v_call: TRBV10-3
j_call: TRBJ2-1
d_call: TRBD1
clone_size: NA

cdr3_nt: TGTGCCAGCAGCCAAGGTCTGCGGGGGCCCTCAGATGAGCAGTTCTTC
cdr3_aa: CASSQGLRGPSDEQFF
v_call: TRBV3-1/TRBV3-2
j_call: TRBJ2-1
d_call: NA
clone_size: NA

cdr3_nt: TGTGCCAGCAGTGTGCCGACAGTGTTCGTCCAAGAGACCCAGTACTTC
cdr3_aa: CASSVPTVFVQETQYF
v_call: TRBV6-1
j_call: TRBJ2-5
d_call: NA
clone_size: once

cdr3_nt: TGTGCCAGCAGCCAGGGAATTCTGGGATCGGCTGGAAACACCATATATTTT
cdr3_aa: CASSQGILGSAGNTIYF
v_call: TRBV14
j_call: TRBJ1-3
d_call: NA
clone_size: NA

cdr3_nt: TGTGCCAGCAGCTTAGAGCAGGGCCCTGGAAACACCATATATTTT
cdr3_aa: CASSLEQGPGNTIYF
v_call: TRBV7-9
j_call: TRBJ1-3
d_call: NA
clone_size: NA

cdr3_nt: TGCGCCAGCAGTGAGAAAATGGATTACGAGCAGTACTTC
cdr3_aa: CASSEKMDYEQYF
v_call: TRBV10-2
j_call: TRBJ2-7
d_call: NA
clone_size: NA

cdr3_nt: TGCGCCAGCAGCCAAGGTCCCCAAGCCTGGAATGAGCAGTTCTTC
cdr3_aa: CASSQGPQAWNEQFF
v_call: TRBV4-3
j_call: TRBJ2-1
d_call: NA
clone_size: NA

cdr3_nt: TGTGCCACCAGCGTTGGGACAGGGGGCGCGATTGGCGGCTACACCTTC
cdr3_aa: CATSVGTGGAIGGYTF
v_call: TRBV15
j_call: TRBJ1-2
d_call: TRBD1
clone_size: NA

cdr3_nt: TGTGCCAGTACCCCCTCGGGAGGGTTCGCCAATCAGCCCCAGCATTTT
cdr3_aa: CASTPSGGFANQPQHF
v_call: TRBV19
j_call: TRBJ1-5
d_call: NA
clone_size: NA

cdr3_nt: TGTGCCAGCTCACCACCGGTCAGGAGGGACACTGAAGCTTTCTTT
cdr3_aa: CASSPPVRRDTEAFF
v_call: TRBV18
j_call: TRBJ1-1
d_call: NA
clone_size: NA

cdr3_nt: TGTGCCACCAGCACAACCGGGCCTAGGGGAGGCTACACCTTC
cdr3_aa: CATSTTGPRGGYTF
v_call: TRBV15
j_call: TRBJ1-2
d_call: NA
clone_size: NA

cdr3_nt: TGCAGTGCTAGGCGGGCAGATACGCAGTATTTT
cdr3_aa: CSARRADTQYF
v_call: TRBV20-1
j_call: TRBJ2-3
d_call: NA
clone_size: NA

cdr3_nt: TGCGCCAGCAGCCAAGATGGCAGCCAGAATGAAAAACTGTTTTTT
cdr3_aa: CASSQDGSQNEKLFF
v_call: TRBV4-3
j_call: TRBJ1-4
d_call: NA
clone_size: NA

cdr3_nt: TGTGCCTGGAGTGGTGGGGCAGATACGCAGTATTTT
cdr3_aa: CAWSGGADTQYF
v_call: TRBV30
j_call: TRBJ2-3
d_call: NA
clone_size: NA

cdr3_nt: TGTGCCAGCAGCTTAACGGCTATGAACACTGAAGCTTTCTTT
cdr3_aa: CASSLTAMNTEAFF
v_call: TRBV7-2
j_call: TRBJ1-1
d_call: NA
clone_size: NA

cdr3_nt: TGTGCCAGCAGTCCCGGACTAGCGGGGGTCGGGGAGCTGTTTTTT
cdr3_aa: CASSPGLAGVGELFF
v_call: TRBV7-9
j_call: TRBJ2-2
d_call: TRBD2
clone_size: once

cdr3_nt: TGTGCCAGCAGCCCCGGGACGAACTACGAGCAGTACTTC
cdr3_aa: CASSPGTNYEQYF
v_call: TRBV5-6
j_call: TRBJ2-7
d_call: NA
clone_size: NA

cdr3_nt: TGTGCCAGCTACAACCCTATGTATTTGGGCTACACCTTC
cdr3_aa: CASYNPMYLGYTF
v_call: TRBV5-6
j_call: TRBJ1-2
d_call: NA
clone_size: NA

cdr3_nt: TGTGCCAGCAGCCAGAGTGGGGAGAGGGCTTTCTTT
cdr3_aa: CASSQSGERAFF
v_call: TRBV3-1/TRBV3-2
j_call: TRBJ1-1
d_call: NA
clone_size: NA

cdr3_nt: TGCGCCAGCAGCAGGGCAGGGCGAACATATAGGGCCGATGGTGAAGCTTTCTTT
cdr3_aa: CASSRAGRTYRADGEAFF
v_call: TRBV5-1
j_call: TRBJ1-1
d_call: NA
clone_size: NA

cdr3_nt: TGTGCCAGTAGTATCGCAGGGGCGGGGCGGGGCAATCAGCCCCAGCATTTT
cdr3_aa: CASSIAGAGRGNQPQHF
v_call: TRBV19
j_call: TRBJ1-5
d_call: NA
clone_size: NA

cdr3_nt: TGTGCCAGCAGCCAAGTTCTGGCGGAGGAGCAGTTCTTC
cdr3_aa: CASSQVLAEEQFF
v_call: TRBV3-1/TRBV3-2
j_call: TRBJ2-1
d_call: NA
clone_size: NA

cdr3_nt: TGTGCCAGCAGCTATTCACCGGGGACTTCCACCGGCTACACCTTC
cdr3_aa: CASSYSPGTSTGYTF
v_call: TRBV27
j_call: TRBJ1-2
d_call: NA
clone_size: NA

cdr3_nt: TGTGCCAGCAATCTCTACGGCTACACCTTC
cdr3_aa: CASNLYGYTF
v_call: TRBV6-5
j_call: TRBJ1-2
d_call: NA
clone_size: NA

cdr3_nt: TGTGCCATCAGTGAGAGTACCAGGACTGGGACCTACGAGCAGTACTTC
cdr3_aa: CAISESTRTGTYEQYF
v_call: TRBV10-3
j_call: TRBJ2-7
d_call: NA
clone_size: NA

cdr3_nt: TGTGCCATCAGACCGGGGGCGGCCTACAATGAGCAGTTCTTC
cdr3_aa: CAIRPGAAYNEQFF
v_call: TRBV10-3
j_call: TRBJ2-1
d_call: NA
clone_size: NA